These 8 T cell receptor beta chains share one sample of origin, sequenced in a study of blood T cell repertoires in COVID-19. Clones were sequenced by immunoSEQ multiplex PCR, and TCRdb holds only the in-frame ones, with some missing. Of 100,000 to 110,000 clones in the sample, about 89% are singletons; the top ten hold about 1.9%. The specimen was peripheral blood. The receptors shown here come from a man aged 50 or older with active COVID-19.

The count of this clone is one. The chain uses TRBV28 and TRBJ2-5; D is uncertain. Germline V gives CDR1 MDHEN, CDR2 SYDVKM. Trimming shortened V by 2 bases and J by 3 bases, and 13 bases separated the two germline ends. The CDR3 is made up of 15 amino acids. The CDR3 DNA sequence: TGTGCCAGCAGTTTACCCGGGTCAGAGAAAGAGACCCAGTACTTC. It translates to CASSLPGSEKETQYF.

The rearrangement uses TRBV28 and TRBJ2-3; TRBD2 agrees at 9 bases. The ends lost 4 bases at V and 7 bases at J; junction bases unmatched: 15. CDR3 length: 17 amino acids. The V gene's germline CDR1 is MDHEN and CDR2 SYDVKM. DNA of the CDR3: TGTGCCAGCAGTTCCAAGAAATGGGCGGGAGGGTTAAATACGCAGTATTTT. It codes for CASSSKKWAGGLNTQYF.

The V and J genes are TRBV9 and TRBJ2-1; tentative D call: TRBD1 (6 bases). CDR3 length: 15 residues. Germline CDR1 is SGDLS and CDR2 is YYNGEE. V was cut by 0 bases and J by 4 bases, with 11 bases left in between. The CDR3: CASSVGADRYNEQFF. The CDR3, as DNA: TGTGCCAGCAGCGTAGGGGCGGACAGATACAATGAGCAGTTCTTC.

This chain uses TRBV27 with TRBJ1-2, with D hard to call. The CDR3 extends over 13 amino acids. Between the trimmed V and J ends, which lost 3 bases and 8 bases, there was a span of 13 bases. Per germline, CDR1 MNHEY and CDR2 SMNVEV (reference sequence). The CDR3 reads CASSFEGVGGYTF. DNA of the CDR3: TGTGCCAGCAGTTTTGAGGGTGTAGGCGGCTACACCTTC.

Here the CDR3 reads CASSQANTEAFF. The CDR3, as DNA: TGTGCCAGCAGCCAGGCCAACACTGAAGCTTTCTTT. The rearrangement uses TRBV3-1 (or the pseudogene TRBV3-2) and TRBJ1-1; unclear D gene. Trimming pared 3 bases from V and 2 bases from J, leaving 4 bases between. This CDR3 is 12 amino acids long. Per germline, CDR1 LGHDT and CDR2 YNNKEL (reference sequence).

This chain uses TRBV7-2 with TRBJ1-1, with 7 bases lining up with TRBD1. V gave up 2 bases and J gave up 3 bases; unmatched junction bases: 3. The CDR3 spans 14 residues. Germline lookup yields CDR1 SGHTA and CDR2 FQGNSA. The CDR3: CASSLQGGDTEAFF. DNA of the CDR3: TGTGCCAGCAGCTTACAGGGGGGCGACACTGAAGCTTTCTTT.

The J gene is TRBJ2-2, the V gene TRBV30; TRBD2 matches 14 bases. CDR1 is GTSNPN and CDR2 is SVGIG in the germline V gene (reference sequence). CDR3 length equals 18 residues. V trimming: 4 bases; J trimming: 5 bases; junction bases outside the gene matches: 12. The CDR3 loop reads CAWTGTSGSNGITGELFF. As DNA, the CDR3 is TGTGCCTGGACCGGGACTAGCGGGAGTAATGGTATAACCGGGGAGCTGTTTTTT. Filled out from reference TRBV30 and TRBJ2-2, the complete variable domain reads SQTIHQWPATLVQPVGSPLSLECTVEGTSNPNLYWYRQAAGRGLQLLFYSVGIGQISSEVPQNLSASRPQDRQFILSSKKLLLSDSGFYLCAWTGTSGSNGITGELFFGEGSRLTVL.

Only one count was recorded for this clone. The rearrangement uses TRBV15 and TRBJ1-1; D gene uncertain. This CDR3 contains 14 residues. Trimming pared 0 bases from V and 1 base from J, leaving 6 bases between. Germline CDR1 and CDR2: LNHNV and YYDKDF (reference sequence). DNA for the CDR3: TGTGCCACCAGCAGAGATGAGCGGAACACTGAAGCTTTCTTT. Residues: CATSRDERNTEAFF.